This paragraph covers one T cell receptor beta chain sequence. What antigen it recognizes has not been identified. Qualities for individual bases were not recorded, and no much larger clone is one base off. The sample is drawn from a study of blood T cell repertoires in COVID-19 (dated by TCRdb to 2019 to 2021). About the study as a whole: Collaborator samples came from the United States, Italy and Spain and covered acute and convalescent phases of COVID-19. Where HLA class I and class II types were available, the types were taken from metadata supplied by the sample provider, not from assay-based typing. The samples were drawn from the first 160 participants of the ongoing ImmuneRACE study and from 1,254 subjects provided by 6 global collaborators. Subjects who had been exposed to COVID-19, were actively infected with it, or had recovered from it provided the deeply sampled blood TCRbeta repertoires that made up the dataset. A freely available public database, intended as a resource for researchers studying the immune response to SARS-CoV-2, is where the repertoires were released. The prospective study material was composed of cDNA or gDNA derived from T cells, B-cell-depleted T cells, or PBMCs. Sample metadata almost always included a de-identified subject ID, COVID-19 status, age in years and sex. On the study overall, not on this receptor specifically: How much clinical and demographic metadata was included differed by source and by participant, and the metadata was provided uncurated.

The collaborating institutions used their own protocols to collect whole blood in K2EDTA tubes. Collaborator samples were shipped for TCRbeta analysis as frozen whole blood, isolated PBMCs, or DNA extracted from either sample type. TCRbeta CDR3 regions were amplified from genomic DNA using the immunoSEQ Assay, a bias-controlled multiplex PCR. The authors' analysis ran thus. Within the assay, amplification of reference gene primers was used to estimate how many nucleated cells each sample contained. Sequence reads were collapsed and filtered to measure the absolute abundance of every unique TCRbeta CDR3 rearrangement. Productive Simpson clonality was computed per sample as the square root of Simpson's diversity index over productive rearrangements. TCRdb carries this immuneACCESS record with in-frame sequences only. Its versions omit some clonotypes, under half of them owing to an unresolved V gene in the studies checked, with the rest unexplained. The V and J calls and the clone size are those of that table, but D and trimming were determined from the DNA. This sample lists over 75,000 clones; about 88% were detected once. Together, the top ten hold 5% to 6.5% of the sample.

For CDR1 and CDR2, the germline V gene (reference sequence) lists LGHDT and YNNKEL. Trimming takes 6 bases off V and 5 bases off J; junction bases not matched to a gene: 4. The CDR3 measures 13 amino acids from cysteine to phenylalanine. Here the CDR3 DNA is all that survives: 39 bases in frame from base 1. The clonotype comes from a woman older than 75 with active COVID-19. The sequenced sample consisted of peripheral blood. The chain was built from TRBV3-1 (or the pseudogene TRBV3-2) and TRBJ1-2; 9 middle bases align to TRBD1. The nucleotides are TGTGCCAGCAGTCCCGGGACAGGGTATGGCTACACCTTC. Protein translation: CASSPGTGYGYTF.